The T cell receptor beta chain under discussion was sequenced for a study of response to subunit inactivated influenza vaccine. The study, taken as a whole, reports: It was suggested by the authors that few new T cells are recruited by each seasonal influenza vaccination.

The table lists this clonotype with a few counts. Its cognate antigen is unknown. Germline V gives CDR1 LGHNA, CDR2 YSLEER. V lost 4 bases and J 5 bases, leaving 14 bases between the germline ends. The CDR3 has 14 residues. TCRdb processed the RT-PCR reads anew with MiXCR; each CDR3 protein has one entry. Of 300,000 to 350,000 distinct CDR3 sequences listed, 20% to 25% are singletons. Here the sequenced sample was PBMCs from blood, taken 21 months after vaccination. The V call is TRBV4-3, the J call TRBJ2-5, with TRBD2 as a possible D gene (6 bases). This sequence originates from a man between 50 and 69 years old who received an inactivated influenza vaccine. The CDR3 sequence: CASSPSSGQETQYF. CDR3 bases: TGCGCCAGCAGCCCAAGTAGCGGTCAGGAGACCCAGTACTTC.